The present T cell receptor beta chain was sequenced within a study of PD-1 blockade in classical Hodgkin lymphoma (dated by TCRdb to 2018 to 2021). Regarding the complete study: To define a peripheral blood immune signature of response to PD-1 blockade in classical Hodgkin lymphoma, the study combined TCR beta sequencing with CyTOF. The investigation overall reported the following: Only a single clinical trial cohort was studied, and what caused the repertoire differences, possibly disease activity or prior therapy, remained undefined. Baseline TCR diversity was reported as lower in newly diagnosed patients than in healthy donors, and lower still in relapsed/refractory patients.

As to this clone: Its antigen remains undetermined. No per-base quality is available; no much larger clone lies one base away.

The time point label of this sample denotes: newly diagnosed, previously untreated cHL patient sample. As a comparison group for the relapsed/refractory trial patients, PBMCs from patients with newly diagnosed, previously untreated classical Hodgkin lymphoma were sequenced. After peripheral blood was drawn into 8 mL Vacutainer Cell Preparation Tubes, PBMCs were isolated by centrifugation and then cryopreserved. The CDR3 numbers 17 residues from cysteine through phenylalanine. Just the 51-base CDR3 DNA is kept, in frame starting at base 1. From a lookup of the germline V gene, CDR1 and CDR2 are MGHRA and YSYEKL. The germline V end is reduced by 1 base and the J end by 3 bases; junction bases left unmatched: 11. Genomic DNA was extracted with the Qiagen DNeasy kit from unsorted PBMCs and from negatively selected CD4+ and CD8+ fractions. Using primers that anneal to V and J segments, immunoSEQ multiplex PCR amplified the TCR beta CDR3 regions. A synthetic immune receptor repertoire was used to minimize amplification bias, and any residual bias was removed computationally once sequencing was done. In the source study's methods: Repertoire diversity was quantified as the Shannon entropy index using custom Python scripts. Unsorted, CD4+ and CD8+ repertoires were analyzed separately, except for combined analyses in which CD4+ and CD8+ sequences were merged in silico. Entries here come from immuneACCESS through TCRdb and include only in-frame sequences with V and J called. Some clones fail to appear in such tables; in the studies checked, an unresolved V gene covers under half of the shortfall, and the cause of the remainder is unknown. That table is the source of V, J and clone size, and D and trimming were worked out from the DNA. This sample is represented by under 80,000 clones; over 90% of them were singletons. Roughly 2.5% of the sample is held by the ten biggest clonotypes.

This receptor was identified in a human donor with classical Hodgkin lymphoma. The rearrangement combines TRBV4-1 with TRBJ2-7, and TRBD2 aligns with 8 junction nucleotides. Sequencing was performed on peripheral blood mononuclear cells (PBMCs). The sequenced DNA is TGCGCCAGCAGCCAAGGTCCCAGCGGGAGTAAAGGCTACGAGCAGTACTTC. This yields the protein CASSQGPSGSKGYEQYF.